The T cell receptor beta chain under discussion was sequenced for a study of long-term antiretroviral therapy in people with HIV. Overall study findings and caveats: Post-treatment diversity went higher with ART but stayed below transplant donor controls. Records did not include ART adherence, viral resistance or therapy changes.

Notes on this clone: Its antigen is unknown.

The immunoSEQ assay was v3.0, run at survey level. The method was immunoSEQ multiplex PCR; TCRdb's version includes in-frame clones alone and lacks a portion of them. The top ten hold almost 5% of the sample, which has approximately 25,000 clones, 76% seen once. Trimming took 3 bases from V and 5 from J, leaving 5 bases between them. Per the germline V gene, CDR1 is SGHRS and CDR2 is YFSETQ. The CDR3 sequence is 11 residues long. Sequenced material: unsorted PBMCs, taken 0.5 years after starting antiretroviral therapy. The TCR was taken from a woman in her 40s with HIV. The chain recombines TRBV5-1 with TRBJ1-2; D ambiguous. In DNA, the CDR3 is TGCGCCAGCAGCTCTGAGTATGGCTACACCTTC. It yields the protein CASSSEYGYTF.